This T cell receptor (beta chain) was recorded in a study of long-term antiretroviral therapy in people with HIV. The CDR3 runs to 15 residues. Germline assignment: CDR1 MNHNS and CDR2 SASEGT. J was trimmed by 3 bases and V by 4 bases; bases with no gene match: 3. Runs used v3.0 of the immunoSEQ assay and were done at survey level. Repertoires were generated with immunoSEQ multiplex PCR, while TCRdb's copy carries only in-frame clones and drops some. The sample has 6,500 to 8,000 clones, 75% to 90% seen once. The starting material was unsorted PBMCs, obtained 3.7 years after starting antiretroviral therapy. This clonotype was obtained from a woman in her forties or fifties with HIV. The chain employs TRBV6-1 and TRBJ2-7; 13 bases are shared with TRBD2. As DNA, the CDR3 is TGTGCCAGCAGTGGGGGGACTAGCGGGAACTACGAGCAGTACTTC. Translated, it gives CASSGGTSGNYEQYF.